The clone carrying this TCR beta chain has at least ten counts. TCR beta CDR3 regions were amplified from RNA. TCR CDR3 regions were first amplified by RT-PCR with HTBI primers. One entry per CDR3 protein results from TCRdb running MiXCR on the multiplex PCR reads. The repertoire includes a few hundred thousand distinct CDR3 sequences, around 20% of them detected once, and around 47% sits in the top ten. With 0 bases removed from V and 7 bases from J, the gap between germline ends came to 9 bases. CDR1 and CDR2 (germline): DFQATT, SNEGSKA (reference sequence). This CDR3 has 13 amino acids. The data belong to a study of T cells in Graves' hyperthyroidism and ophthalmopathy. Fresh peripheral blood, 9.5 to 10 ml of it, supplied the PBMCs.

The chain links TRBV20-1 to TRBJ2-2; D gene uncertain. The clonotype originates from a man aged 35 to 55 with Graves' hyperthyroidism. The specimen was blood. CDR3 in amino acids: CSAREELGGELFF. DNA of the CDR3: TGCAGTGCTAGAGAGGAACTTGGCGGGGAGCTGTTTTTT.